This TCR beta chain is from a study of shared clonotypes between healthy human individuals. This table comes from immunoSEQ multiplex PCR, and its TCRdb copy is limited to in-frame clones, with some not included. The data hold hundreds of thousands of clones, with roughly nine tenths observed a single time. Cells designated naive CD8 were CD45RO-negative and were positively selected for CCR7, with terminally differentiated effector memory CD45RA+ cells excluded. All of the donors resided in Nashville, Tennessee, and each was a Caucasian adult. Of note for this clone: What it binds is not known.

Regarding the study as a whole: Larger richness was generally estimated for naive than memory subsets.

The CDR3 covers 15 residues. Germline loops: CDR1 MGHRA, CDR2 YSYEKL. J was trimmed by 2 bases and V by 2 bases; bases with no gene match: 4. This chain uses TRBV4-1 with TRBJ2-7; 9 bases align to TRBD2. The source of this sequence is a man aged 30-40 years in good health. Sequencing was carried out using naive CD8+ T cells sorted from blood. CDR3 loop: CASSQIAGEAYEQYF. The CDR3 bases are TGCGCCAGCAGCCAAATAGCGGGAGAAGCCTACGAGCAGTACTTC.